This entry lists 19 T cell receptor beta chains sequenced from one sample in a study of cytomegalovirus exposure and HLA in healthy donors. This PCR relied on a set of 60 Vbeta primers and 13 Jbeta primers. Libraries were prepared by immunoSEQ multiplex PCR; TCRdb keeps only in-frame clonotypes and omits some of them. The sample carries 85,000 to 130,000 clones, around 76% recorded once. The specimen was PBMCs. The receptors derive from a woman aged 45 to 65 in good health and CMV-seropositive.

This clone was seen a handful of times. The chain recombines TRBV5-1 with TRBJ2-5; perhaps TRBD1 as D (6 bases). Germline V gives CDR1 SGHRS, CDR2 YFSETQ. This CDR3 has 14 residues. The germline V and J ends were trimmed by 4 bases and 1 base, with 11 bases remaining between them. CDR3 bases: TGCGCCAGCAGCGCGGACAGTTTCCAAGAGACCCAGTACTTC. This gives the protein CASSADSFQETQYF.

This clone came up once. This sequence joins TRBV29-1 and TRBJ2-7, with D possibly matching TRBD2 (6 bases). Germline V CDR1 and CDR2: SQVTM, ANQGSEA. This CDR3 contains 12 residues. V shed 7 bases and J shed 2 bases, with 12 bases lying between them. CDR3: CSAGRRAYEQYF. In nucleotides, the CDR3 is TGCAGCGCTGGACGGAGGGCCTACGAGCAGTACTTC.

This sequence joins TRBV19 and TRBJ2-7, with D tentatively TRBD2 (7 bases). This CDR3 region has 13 residues. V lost 4 bases, J lost 3 bases, and 10 bases lay in between. Germline CDR1 LNHDA, CDR2 SQIVND (reference sequence). CDR3 in DNA: TGTGCCAGTAGTAACGGGGGGCTCTACGAGCAGTACTTC. Its protein is CASSNGGLYEQYF.

The J gene is TRBJ2-7, the V gene TRBV5-5; tentatively, D is TRBD1 (5 bases). Germline assignment: CDR1 SGHKS and CDR2 YYEKEE (reference sequence). CDR3 length: 14 residues. V was cut by 4 bases and J by 0 bases, with 11 bases left in between. DNA for the CDR3: TGTGCCAGCAGCCAAAGGGGAACCTCCTACGAGCAGTACTTC. It encodes CASSQRGTSYEQYF. Using reference TRBV5-5 and TRBJ2-7 for the parts outside the CDR3, the full variable domain is DAGVTQSPTHLIKTRGQQVTLRCSPISGHKSVSWYQQVLGQGPQFIFQYYEKEERGRGNFPDRFSARQFPNYSSELNVNALLLGDSALYLCASSQRGTSYEQYFGPGTRLTVT.

V gene TRBV12-5 combines with J gene TRBJ2-5, with D hard to call. The CDR3 extends over 15 amino acids. Germline V gene data show CDR1 as LGHNT and CDR2 as FRNRAP. Trimming shortened V by 6 bases and J by 3 bases, and 17 bases separated the two germline ends. CDR3: CASGEYPTNEETQYF. The CDR3 nucleotides read TGTGCTAGTGGGGAGTACCCCACTAATGAAGAGACCCAGTACTTC.

The chain uses TRBV6-5 and TRBJ1-1; no reliable D call. Trimming removed 7 bases from V and 0 bases from J, with 12 bases in between. CDR3 length: 14 amino acids. Germline CDR1 MNHEY, CDR2 SVGAGI. CDR3: CASTPDFMNTEAFF. The DNA for the CDR3 is TGTGCCAGCACCCCAGATTTCATGAACACTGAAGCTTTCTTT.

The chain joins TRBV5-6 to TRBJ1-2; D is ambiguous. Trimming removed 2 bases at V and 3 bases at J, with 8 bases between. Germline V gene sequence: CDR1 SGHDT, CDR2 YYEEEE. CDR3 length: 13 residues. CDR3 sequence (DNA): TGTGCCAGCAGCTTCACAGTAGACTATGGCTACACCTTC. Protein: CASSFTVDYGYTF.

The CDR3 coding sequence is TGTGCCAGCAGTCGGGTTATTCTTGACACAGATACGCAGTATTTT. Its protein product is CASSRVILDTDTQYF. The chain has TRBV11-2 and TRBJ2-3, with unresolved D. The CDR3 is 15 residues long. V lost 6 bases and J 2 bases, leaving 15 bases between the germline ends. CDR1 is SGHAT, CDR2 FQNNGV, per germline.

This clone has a handful of counts. The chain recombines TRBV2 with TRBJ1-2, with D perhaps matching TRBD1 (6 bases). The ends were cut back, 1 base at V and 5 bases at J, with 14 bases in the middle. The CDR3 contains 15 residues. Germline V gives CDR1 SNHLY, CDR2 FYNNEI. For the CDR3, the DNA is TGTGCCAGCAGTGAAGAGTTACAGGGTGGATATGGCTACACCTTC. It yields the protein CASSEELQGGYGYTF.

This chain links TRBV25-1 with TRBJ2-2; 11 bases line up with TRBD2. Germline assignment: CDR1 MGHDK and CDR2 SYGVNS. With V trimmed by 4 bases and J by 3 bases, 7 bases remained unmatched. The CDR3 runs 17 residues. CDR3 region: CASSAPGLAGYTGELFF. The CDR3 DNA reads TGTGCCAGCAGTGCACCCGGACTAGCGGGTTACACCGGGGAGCTGTTTTTT.

V is TRBV27 and J is TRBJ2-7; D ambiguous. V lost 2 bases and J lost 2, with 10 bases in between. CDR3 length equals 14 residues. The germline CDR1 and CDR2 sequences are MNHEY and SMNVEV (reference sequence). The CDR3 reads CASSLGAGPYEQYF. In nucleotides, the CDR3 is TGTGCCAGCAGTTTAGGTGCAGGTCCCTACGAGCAGTACTTC.

This rearrangement joins TRBV19 to TRBJ2-7; no definite D call. V lost 0 bases, J lost 1 base, and 10 bases lay in between. This CDR3 is 15 amino acids long. Germline values: CDR1 LNHDA, CDR2 SQIVND (reference sequence). The CDR3 DNA is TGTGCCAGTAGTATAGAAGCGAGTACTTCCTACGAGCAGTACTTC. Protein sequence: CASSIEASTSYEQYF.

The table lists this clone with a count of one. This specimen includes other DNA sequences encoding the same CDR3. This sequence joins TRBV19 and TRBJ2-7; D may be TRBD1 (5 bases). Trimming cost V 1 base and J 2 bases, with 6 bases left between them. The germline V gene has CDR1 LNHDA and CDR2 SQIVND (reference sequence). This CDR3 region has 13 residues. DNA of the CDR3: TGTGCCAGTAGTATAGGGGGCGCCTACGAGCAGTACTTC. It translates to CASSIGGAYEQYF. Variable domain in full (rest from reference TRBV19 and TRBJ2-7): DGGITQSPKYLFRKEGQNVTLSCEQNLNHDAMYWYRQDPGQGLRLIYYSQIVNDFQKGDIAEGYSVSREKKESFPLTVTSAQKNPTAFYLCASSIGGAYEQYFGPGTRLTVT.

The gene calls are TRBV15 and TRBJ2-2, with 8 bases lining up with TRBD2. CDR1 is LNHNV and CDR2 is YYDKDF in the germline V gene (reference sequence). The CDR3 contains 14 residues. Unmatched junction bases numbered 7, after V lost 8 bases and J lost 5 bases. The CDR3 sequence: CATLMASGTGELFF. The CDR3 bases are TGTGCCACCCTAATGGCTAGCGGGACCGGGGAGCTGTTTTTT.

The J gene is TRBJ2-7, the V gene TRBV6-1; 9 bases line up with TRBD1. There are 13 residues in the CDR3. V trimming: 5 bases; J trimming: 2 bases; junction bases outside the gene matches: 1. From germline, CDR1 is MNHNS and CDR2 SASEGT. The CDR3 loop reads CASSNRGPYEQYF. DNA for the CDR3: TGTGCCAGCAGTAACAGGGGGCCCTACGAGCAGTACTTC.

V is TRBV28 and J is TRBJ1-1; D unclear. Per germline, CDR1 MDHEN and CDR2 SYDVKM. This CDR3 spans 14 amino acids. V gave up 2 bases and J gave up 1 base, with 8 bases separating them. The CDR3 here is CASSLPDSNTEAFF. The CDR3 DNA is TGTGCCAGCAGTTTACCCGACTCGAACACTGAAGCTTTCTTT. The full variable domain, with the rest looked up from reference TRBV28 and TRBJ1-1, is DVKVTQSSRYLVKRTGEKVFLECVQDMDHENMFWYRQDPGLGLRLIYFSYDVKMKEKGDIPEGYSVSREKKERFSLILESASTNQTSMYLCASSLPDSNTEAFFGQGTRLTVV.

The chain links TRBV6-5 to TRBJ1-6, with 8 bases aligning to TRBD1. The V gene's germline CDR1 is MNHEY and CDR2 SVGAGI. The CDR3 extends over 15 amino acids. With V trimmed by 5 bases and J by 6 bases, 6 bases remained unmatched. CDR3 residues: CASSRDRGRNSPLHF. The CDR3 coding sequence is TGTGCCAGCAGTAGAGACAGGGGCCGTAATTCACCCCTCCACTTT.

Concerning this clone itself: The junction does not match germline at one end; this may be a read error. The gene calls are TRBV7-9 and TRBJ1-1, with TRBD1 identical over 10 bases. CDR1 SEHNR and CDR2 FQNEAQ come from the germline V gene (reference sequence). The CDR3 contains 15 residues. This CDR3 reads CSSSRGQGKNTEAFF. In nucleotides, the CDR3 is TGTTCCAGCAGCAGGGGACAGGGGAAGAACACTGAAGCTTTCTTT.

The rearrangement links TRBV19 to TRBJ2-1; TRBD2 aligns across 12 bases. Per germline, CDR1 LNHDA and CDR2 SQIVND (reference sequence). The V gene end was trimmed by 6 bases and the J gene end by 5 bases; junction bases not matched to a gene: 8. This CDR3 spans 16 amino acids. CDR3 region: CASRFALAGGHNEQFF. DNA of the CDR3: TGTGCCAGTAGGTTCGCACTAGCGGGAGGTCACAATGAGCAGTTCTTC.